This T cell receptor (beta chain) was obtained from a study of blood T cell repertoires in COVID-19. Study as a whole: The samples span acute and convalescent COVID-19 from the United States, Italy and Spain. T cells, B-cell-depleted T cells, or PBMCs provided the cDNA or gDNA that served as material.

Seattle-derived patients entered the study during active infection and were followed longitudinally. There are 18 residues in the CDR3. From germline, CDR1 is SGHTA and CDR2 FQGNSA. J was trimmed by 2 bases and V by 1 base; bases with no gene match: 10. Authors' methods: By means of reference gene primer amplification, nucleated cell counts were estimated. Sequencing used immunoSEQ multiplex PCR; TCRdb keeps in-frame clones, though not all of them. The D gene and trimming were derived from the DNA, and the V and J assignments and clone size from that table. The table lists under 300,000 clones, 75% to 90% of them singletons.

The clonotype comes from a woman aged 70-85 years with COVID-19, enrolled during active disease. The specimen was peripheral blood. V gene TRBV7-2 combines with J gene TRBJ2-2; 7 positions match TRBD1. CDR3 amino acids: CASSLERYGTVNTGELFF. In DNA, the CDR3 is TGTGCCAGCAGCTTAGAGAGGTATGGGACAGTAAACACCGGGGAGCTGTTTTTT. The full variable domain, completed using reference TRBV7-2 and TRBJ2-2, is GAGVSQSPSNKVTEKGKDVELRCDPISGHTALYWYRQSLGQGLEFLIYFQGNSAPDKSGLPSDRFSAERTGGSVSTLTIQRTQQEDSAVYLCASSLERYGTVNTGELFFGEGSRLTVL.